This record looks at one TCR beta chain sequence and its context. As yet, its antigen is unknown. Researchers took RNA transcripts and amplified TCR beta CDR3 regions from them. Following a first-round RT-PCR that used HTBI primers, a second-round multiplex PCR was carried out. TCRdb reprocessed the multiplex PCR reads via MiXCR and lists one record per CDR3 protein. The table records about 740,000 distinct CDR3 sequences, 35% to 50% of them present only once. Germline loops: CDR1 SEHNR, CDR2 FQNEAQ (reference sequence). The CDR3 consists of 16 residues. V trimming: 5 bases; J trimming: 7 bases; junction bases outside the gene matches: 11. These data belong to a study of Graves' ophthalmopathy and Graves' hyperthyroidism. Study findings and constraints: Sensitivity of over 60% and specificity of less than 85% were achieved by the model that predicted ophthalmopathy progression.

The sequence derives from an adult man with Graves' ophthalmopathy. Sequenced input: peripheral blood. V is TRBV7-9 and J is TRBJ1-6; TRBD1 matches at 7 bases. The CDR3 reads CASSPNPDRLNSPLHF. The CDR3 DNA reads as TGTGCCAGCAGCCCAAACCCGGACAGGCTGAATTCACCCCTCCACTTT.